This TCR beta chain originates from a study of blood T cell repertoires in COVID-19. Sequencing used immunoSEQ multiplex PCR; TCRdb keeps in-frame clones, though not all of them. Of fewer than 150,000 clones detected, approximately 91% appear once; the ten largest clones hold less than 8.5%. V gave up 3 bases and J gave up 1 base; unmatched junction bases: 4. Germline V gives CDR1 SQVTM, CDR2 ANQGSEA. This CDR3 spans 14 amino acids. Input material: peripheral blood. The sequence was collected from a woman in her 70s who had recovered from COVID-19. V is TRBV29-1 and J is TRBJ2-3, with TRBD2 matching 7 bases. This CDR3 is CSVDREGGTDTQYF. In DNA form, the CDR3 reads TGCAGCGTTGACAGGGAGGGCGGCACAGATACGCAGTATTTT.